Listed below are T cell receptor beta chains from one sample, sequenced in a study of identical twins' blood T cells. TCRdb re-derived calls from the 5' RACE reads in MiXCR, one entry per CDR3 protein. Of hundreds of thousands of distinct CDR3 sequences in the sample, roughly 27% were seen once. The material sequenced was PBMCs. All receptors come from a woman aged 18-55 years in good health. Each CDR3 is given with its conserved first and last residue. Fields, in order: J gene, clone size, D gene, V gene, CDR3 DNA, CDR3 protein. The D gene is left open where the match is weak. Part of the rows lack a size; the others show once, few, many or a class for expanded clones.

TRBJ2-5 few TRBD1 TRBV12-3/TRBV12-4 TGTGCCAGCAGTTCCCATAACGGACAGGGGGGACTACAAGAGACCCAGTACTTC CASSSHNGQGGLQETQYF
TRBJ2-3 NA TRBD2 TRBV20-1 TGCAGTGCCTTCGGCGGCGGGAGTGTTAAAGATACGCAGTATTTT CSAFGGGSVKDTQYF
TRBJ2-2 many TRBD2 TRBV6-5 TGTGCCAGCAGTTATACTAGCGGCGCGAACACCGGGGAGCTGTTTTTT CASSYTSGANTGELFF
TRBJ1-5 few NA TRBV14 TGTGCCAGCAGCCCTTTAACAGGGTCACAGCCCCAGCATTTT CASSPLTGSQPQHF
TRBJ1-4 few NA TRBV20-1 TGCAGTGCTAGATCCAGGGATGGTTGGGCAACTAATGAAAAACTGTTTTTT CSARSRDGWATNEKLFF
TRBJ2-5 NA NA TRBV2 TGTGTCAGCAGGACCGAGGTGGAGACCCAGTACTTC CVSRTEVETQYF
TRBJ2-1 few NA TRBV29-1 TGCAGCGTTGACTACAATGAGCAGTTCTTC CSVDYNEQFF
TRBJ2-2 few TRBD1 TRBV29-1 TGCAGCGTGACCGGGACAGTGGGCACCGGGGAGCTGTTTTTT CSVTGTVGTGELFF
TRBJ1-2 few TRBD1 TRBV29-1 TGCAGCGTGCGGACAGGGGACTATGGCTACACCTTC CSVRTGDYGYTF
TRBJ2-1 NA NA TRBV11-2 TGTGCCAGCAGCCACGGTCGGGACAATGAGCAGTTCTTC CASSHGRDNEQFF
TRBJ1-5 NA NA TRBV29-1 TGCAGCGTTACCGACGGTGCGGGGAATCAGCCCCAGCATTTT CSVTDGAGNQPQHF
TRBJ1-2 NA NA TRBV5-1 TGCGCCAGCAGCTTGGTAGAGCCGTCGGTCAATGGCTACACCTTC CASSLVEPSVNGYTF
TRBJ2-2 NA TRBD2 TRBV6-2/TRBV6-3 TGTGCCGGTCGCCAGACTAGCGGGATGAACACCGGGGAGCTGTTTTTT CAGRQTSGMNTGELFF
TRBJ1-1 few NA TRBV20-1 TGCAGTGCTCGCGCCCCTAACCAAGAGAACACTGAAGCTTTCTTT CSARAPNQENTEAFF
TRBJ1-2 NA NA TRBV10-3 TGTGCCATCAGTGAGTCAAAGGGACCGCCTCTTTCAGGGGGCTACACCTTC CAISESKGPPLSGGYTF
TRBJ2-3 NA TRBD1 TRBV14 TGTGCCAGCAGCCAAGATTGGACAGGCCGCACAGATACGCAGTATTTT CASSQDWTGRTDTQYF
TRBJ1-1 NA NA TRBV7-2 TGTGCCAGCGCCGGCGCCTCGAACACTGAAGCTTTCTTT CASAGASNTEAFF
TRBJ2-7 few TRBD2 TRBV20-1 TGCAGTGCTAGGGGGACTAGCAACGAGCAGTACTTC CSARGTSNEQYF
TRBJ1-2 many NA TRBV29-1 TGCAGCGTTAAGGACGGGCTCCCGCCCCTTTATGGCTACACCTTC CSVKDGLPPLYGYTF
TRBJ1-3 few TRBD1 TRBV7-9 TGTGCCAGCAGCACCACGAGGACAGGAGGGGCAAACACCATATATTTT CASSTTRTGGANTIYF
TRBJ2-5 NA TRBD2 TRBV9 TGTGCCAGCAGCGTTTTGTCTAGCGGAACGCAAGAGACCCAGTACTTC CASSVLSSGTQETQYF
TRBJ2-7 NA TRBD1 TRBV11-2 TGTGCCAGCAGCGGATCCGGGACAGGCTACGAGCAGTACTTC CASSGSGTGYEQYF
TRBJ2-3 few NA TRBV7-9 TGTGCCAGCAGCTTGGGGGCGTCTAGACCACCCTTCTCAGATACGCAGTATTTT CASSLGASRPPFSDTQYF
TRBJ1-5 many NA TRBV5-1 TGCGCCAGCAGCTTGTGGTCAGGACAGCCCCAGCATTTT CASSLWSGQPQHF
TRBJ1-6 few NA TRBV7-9 TGTGCCAGCAGCCCCCGAGCCACAGAACATAATTCACCCCTCCACTTT CASSPRATEHNSPLHF
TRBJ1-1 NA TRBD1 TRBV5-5 TGTGCCAGCAGCTTGGGACAGGGGAGGTCTGAAGCTTTCTTT CASSLGQGRSEAFF
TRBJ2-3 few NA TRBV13 TGTGCCAGCAGCCCCTCGTCGGGTCCACAGTATTTT CASSPSSGPQYF
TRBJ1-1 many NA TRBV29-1 TGCAGCACTTACGGAGGGGGGATGAACACTGAAGCTTTCTTT CSTYGGGMNTEAFF
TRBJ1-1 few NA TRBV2 TGTGCCAACGCTACGCGGTTGGAGGGTGAAGCTTTCTTT CANATRLEGEAFF
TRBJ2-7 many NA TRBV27 TGTGCCAGCAGTTTATCTGGGGGCCCCTACGAGCAGTACTTC CASSLSGGPYEQYF
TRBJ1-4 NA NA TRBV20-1 TGCAGTGCCCCGGACATCAACGGGGAAAAACTGTTTTTT CSAPDINGEKLFF
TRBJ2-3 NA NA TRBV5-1 TGCGCCAGCAACGCGACTGGGGCAGATATGCAGTATTTT CASNATGADMQYF
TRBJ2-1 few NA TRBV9 TGTGCCAGCAGCATCATCCAGAATGAGCAGTTCTTC CASSIIQNEQFF
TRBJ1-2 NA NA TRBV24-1 TGTGCCACCAGTGATCCGTTGGGGTATCGCTACACCTTC CATSDPLGYRYTF
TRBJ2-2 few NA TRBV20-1 TGCAGTGCCTACAGACTCGGGGAGCTGTTTTTT CSAYRLGELFF
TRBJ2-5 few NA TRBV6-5 TGTGCCAGCAGTCTTGGGACGGGCCCTAAGTACTTC CASSLGTGPKYF
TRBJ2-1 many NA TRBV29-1 TGCAGCGTTGTAGTTTATAGCTCCTACAATGAGCAGTTCTTC CSVVVYSSYNEQFF
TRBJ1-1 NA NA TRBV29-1 TGCAGCGTTGCCGTGAACACTGAAGCTTTCTTT CSVAVNTEAFF
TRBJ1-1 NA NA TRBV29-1 TGCAGCGTTGAATCTACGAGGACAGCCGGAGCTTTCTTT CSVESTRTAGAFF
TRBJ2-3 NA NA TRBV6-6 TGTGCCAGCAGCCGAACAAGAGATGGGTACACAGATGCGCAGTATTTT CASSRTRDGYTDAQYF
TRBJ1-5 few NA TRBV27 TGTGCCAGCAGTTCAATGCTCCGGGACGGGGGGAGGGCCCAGCATTTT CASSSMLRDGGRAQHF
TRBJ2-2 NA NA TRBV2 TGTGCCGGCAGTGACCTAACAGCCGGGGAGCTGTTTTTT CAGSDLTAGELFF
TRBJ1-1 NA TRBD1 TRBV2 TGTGCCAGCAGTGAAGGAGGGGGCGGGTCGGCTGAAGCTTTCTTT CASSEGGGGSAEAFF
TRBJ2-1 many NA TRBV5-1 TGCGCCAGCGGTCCGAGCTCCTACAATGAGCAGTTCTTC CASGPSSYNEQFF
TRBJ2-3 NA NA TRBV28 TGTGCCATCAGTTTAAACGGTCATCCAGATACGCAGTATTTT CAISLNGHPDTQYF
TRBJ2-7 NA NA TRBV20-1 TGCAGTGCCAGCCTAGCGTACGAGCAGTACTTC CSASLAYEQYF
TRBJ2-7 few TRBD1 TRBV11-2 TGTGCCAGCAGCTTCCTTTTTGGACAGGGAAAATACGAGCAGTACTTC CASSFLFGQGKYEQYF
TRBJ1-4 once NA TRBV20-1 TGCAGTGCTAGTCGGGGCTTTGAAAAACTGTTTTTT CSASRGFEKLFF
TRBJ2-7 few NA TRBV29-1 TGCAGCGTTCTGTTCCCCTCGAAGGGTACCTACGAGCAGTACTTC CSVLFPSKGTYEQYF
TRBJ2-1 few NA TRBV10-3 TGTGCCATCAGCCCAGTGGGGAGCTCCTACAATGAGCAGTTCTTC CAISPVGSSYNEQFF
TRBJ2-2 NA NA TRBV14 TGTGCCAGCAGCCAGTGGGGATCGCTGTTTTTT CASSQWGSLFF
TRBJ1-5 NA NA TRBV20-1 TGCAGTGCTAGGGCACAACATCAGCCCCAGCATTTT CSARAQHQPQHF
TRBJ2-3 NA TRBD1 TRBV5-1 TGCGCCAGCAGCTTGAATCAGGGGGCGCGTTCAGATACGCAGTATTTT CASSLNQGARSDTQYF
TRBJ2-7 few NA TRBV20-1 TGCAGTGCTCGCGGACCGTACTCCTACGAGCAGTACTTC CSARGPYSYEQYF
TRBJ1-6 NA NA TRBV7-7 TGTGCTAGCAGCTTAGGACAGCATAATTCACCCCTCCACTTT CASSLGQHNSPLHF
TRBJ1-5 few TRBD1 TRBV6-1 TGTGCCAGCAGTCCGGGACAGGGGGCTTTTGCGTTGAATCAGCCCCAGCATTTT CASSPGQGAFALNQPQHF
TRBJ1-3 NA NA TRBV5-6 TGTGCCAGCAGCTTGGCTTTTGTCGACGGGGGAAACACCATATATTTT CASSLAFVDGGNTIYF
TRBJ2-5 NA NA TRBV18 TGTGCCAGCCCACCGGGCCTTCAAGAGACCCAGTACTTC CASPPGLQETQYF
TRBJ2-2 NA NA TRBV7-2 TGTGCCAGCAGCCCGTCCTGGGACTTAAGAACCGGGGAGCTGTTTTTT CASSPSWDLRTGELFF